The 23 T cell receptor beta chains given below trace back to one sample, sequenced in a study of T cell changes during pregnancy in multiple sclerosis. Repertoires were generated with immunoSEQ multiplex PCR, while TCRdb's copy carries only in-frame clones and drops some. The sample shows 23,000 or so clones, just over 85% of them seen only once. The specimen was CD8+ T cells from peripheral blood mononuclear cells, collected in the first trimester of pregnancy. These receptors came from a female donor in good health, enrolled as a control in a pregnancy study.

The genes are TRBV5-5 and TRBJ1-1, with 9 bases that match TRBD1. Looked up from germline, CDR1 is SGHKS and CDR2 is YYEKEE (reference sequence). The CDR3 contains 16 residues. V lost 4 bases to trimming and J lost 5 bases; unmatched junction nucleotides: 12. The CDR3 loop reads CASSLPGQGVRTEAFF. In DNA form, the CDR3 reads TGTGCCAGCAGCCTACCGGGACAGGGAGTTCGGACTGAAGCTTTCTTT.

The rearrangement uses TRBV19 and TRBJ1-1; 7 positions agree with TRBD1. Germline V lookup: CDR1 LNHDA, CDR2 SQIVND (reference sequence). The CDR3 runs 12 residues. J gave up 11 bases and V 3 bases, and 6 bases lay outside the gene matches. The CDR3 nucleotides are TGTGCCAGTAGTATTGCGGCAGGGGGGGCTTTCTTT. It specifies CASSIAAGGAFF.

The DNA for the CDR3 is TGCGCCAGCAGCCAAGTTGCGTACACCGGGGAGCTGTTTTTT. Its translation: CASSQVAYTGELFF. This sequence joins TRBV4-1 and TRBJ2-2; no firm D call. This CDR3 spans 14 amino acids. The germline V gene encodes CDR1 MGHRA and CDR2 YSYEKL. The ends were cut back, 1 base at V and 3 bases at J, with 6 bases in the middle.

The V call is TRBV5-6, the J call TRBJ1-2, with D uncertain. The V gene lost 3 bases and the J gene lost 8 bases, with 17 bases spanning the gap. The CDR3 consists of 14 residues. The germline V gene has CDR1 SGHDT and CDR2 YYEEEE. CDR3 residues: CASSWGDGYEGYTF. In DNA, the CDR3 is TGTGCCAGCAGCTGGGGAGATGGGTATGAGGGCTACACCTTC.

This chain connects TRBV11-1 to TRBJ2-2; TRBD2 is a possible D gene (6 bases). The CDR3 consists of 13 residues. Trimming removed 6 bases from V and 1 base from J, with 6 bases in between. The germline V gene encodes CDR1 SGHAT and CDR2 FQDESV (reference sequence). This CDR3 is CASREGNTGELFF. For the CDR3, the DNA is TGTGCCAGCAGGGAGGGGAACACCGGGGAGCTGTTTTTT. The entire variable domain, with the rest obtained from reference TRBV11-1 and TRBJ2-2, is as follows: EAEVAQSPRYKITEKSQAVAFWCDPISGHATLYWYRQILGQGPELLVQFQDESVVDDSQLPKDRFSAERLKGVDSTLKIQPAELGDSAMYLCASREGNTGELFFGEGSRLTVL.

This clone was detected only once. This chain joins TRBV5-4 and TRBJ1-1; D remains unclear. This CDR3 has 14 amino acids. Per the germline V gene, CDR1 is SGHNT and CDR2 is YYREEE (reference sequence). Trimming stripped 0 bases from V and 2 bases from J, with 8 bases between. This chain's CDR3 is CASSLGQFNTEAFF. The CDR3 nucleotides read TGTGCCAGCAGCTTGGGGCAGTTCAACACTGAAGCTTTCTTT.

J is TRBJ1-5 and V is TRBV21-1; the table's D call, TRBD1, was not checked against the DNA. TRBV21-1 is termed a pseudogene. The CDR3 is 17 amino acids. CDR3 in DNA: TGTGCCAGCAGCGACACACCGGGACAGGGAAGCAATCAGCCCCAGCATTTT. This codes for CASSDTPGQGSNQPQHF.

This clone was seen a few times. The CDR3 reads CASSQSSDTEAFF. CDR3 DNA: TGCGCCAGCAGCCAGAGTTCTGACACTGAAGCTTTCTTT. The rearrangement links TRBV4-3 to TRBJ1-1; no reliable D call. The CDR3 is 13 residues long. The V gene's germline CDR1 is LGHNA and CDR2 YSLEER. V shed 3 bases and J shed 3 bases, with 8 bases lying between them.

The CDR3 is CASSQDQPDRRAGGYTF. CDR3 DNA: TGCGCCAGCAGCCAAGATCAGCCGGACAGGAGGGCAGGTGGCTACACCTTC. The gene calls are TRBV4-3 and TRBJ1-2; 7 nucleotides agree with TRBD1. This CDR3 comprises 17 residues. Germline-derived CDR1 and CDR2 are LGHNA and YSLEER. V lost 0 bases, J lost 7 bases, and 14 bases stayed unmatched.

This chain connects TRBV6-6 to TRBJ1-1, with D tentatively TRBD1 (6 bases). Trimming pared 8 bases from V and 5 bases from J, leaving 15 bases between. The CDR3 runs to 13 residues. Germline loops: CDR1 MNHNY, CDR2 SVGAGI (reference sequence). This CDR3 is CASDSGGATEAFF. The CDR3 region has the DNA TGTGCCAGCGATTCGGGGGGCGCAACTGAAGCTTTCTTT.

The chain employs TRBV4-1 and TRBJ1-2, with 10 nucleotides matching TRBD1. The CDR3 contains 16 residues. Looked up from germline, CDR1 is MGHRA and CDR2 is YSYEKL. J lost 4 bases, V lost 4 bases, and 9 bases had no gene match. CDR3 in amino acids: CASSRDRGLSFYGYTF. CDR3 in DNA: TGCGCCAGCAGCCGGGACAGGGGCCTTTCTTTCTATGGCTACACCTTC.

The DNA for the CDR3 is TGTGCCAGCAGTGAAGATCGATCCGGGTCTTACGGGGGATTCGGGGAGCTGTTTTTT. Amino acid sequence: CASSEDRSGSYGGFGELFF. V usage is TRBV6-1 and J usage is TRBJ2-2, with a tentative D call TRBD2 (6 bases). CDR1 is MNHNS, CDR2 SASEGT, per germline. CDR3 size: 19 residues. Trimming removed 1 base at V and 7 bases at J, with 25 bases between.

The chain links TRBV11-2 to TRBJ2-5; 8 nucleotides match TRBD1. Looked up from germline, CDR1 is SGHAT and CDR2 is FQNNGV. Unmatched junction bases numbered 5, after V lost 6 bases and J lost 5 bases. The CDR3 consists of 13 residues. Written as DNA, the CDR3 is TGTGCCAGCAGACCGACAGGGGTGGAGACCCAGTACTTC. It specifies CASRPTGVETQYF.

This clone occurred a few times. The chain employs TRBV10-3 and TRBJ1-6; D perhaps matches TRBD1 (5 bases). The CDR3 loop spans 14 amino acids. V dropped 11 bases and J dropped 6 bases, with 17 bases sitting between them. Germline V gene lookup returns CDR1 ENHRY and CDR2 SYGVKD. CDR3 sequence: CASQGLGSNSPLHF. CDR3 in DNA: TGTGCCTCTCAGGGACTGGGGAGTAATTCACCCCTCCACTTT.

The chain is built from TRBV6-1 and TRBJ1-1; D is unclear. Germline CDR1 reads MNHNS; CDR2 reads SASEGT. V lost 1 base to trimming and J lost 8 bases, with 11 bases between them. The CDR3 is made up of 13 amino acids. The DNA for the CDR3 is TGTGCCAGCAGTGAAGACCCTCGACAAGAAGCTTTCTTT. It specifies CASSEDPRQEAFF.

The V and J genes are TRBV5-8 and TRBJ1-5; no clear D. Per germline, CDR1 SGHTS and CDR2 YDEGEE. Trimming cost V 1 base and J 7 bases, with 12 bases left between them. The CDR3 sequence is 14 residues long. CDR3 DNA sequence: TGTGCCAGCAGCTTGTTGGGAGGAAACCAGCCCCAGCATTTT. Translating gives CASSLLGGNQPQHF.

The chain has TRBV6-6 and TRBJ1-2; TRBD1 matches at 7 bases. The V segment lost 5 bases and the J segment 3 bases; nucleotides outside the gene matches: 6. In germline, CDR1 is MNHNY, CDR2 SVGAGI (reference sequence). The CDR3 is 14 amino acids. The CDR3 reads CASSPSRGDYGYTF. The CDR3 region has the DNA TGTGCCAGCAGTCCTTCCAGGGGGGACTATGGCTACACCTTC.

V and J are TRBV7-9 and TRBJ1-1, with D possibly TRBD1 on 6 matching bases. Trimming removed 5 bases at V and 1 base at J, with 11 bases between. Germline CDR1 reads SEHNR; CDR2 reads FQNEAQ (reference sequence). The CDR3 has 14 residues. CDR3 coding DNA: TGTGCCAGCAGCCTAACACAGGGGAACACTGAAGCTTTCTTT. Protein sequence: CASSLTQGNTEAFF.

V is TRBV7-2 and J is TRBJ2-7, with 12 bases aligning to TRBD1. The germline gives CDR1 SGHTA, CDR2 FQGNSA. The CDR3 is made up of 14 amino acids. V trimming: 5 bases; J trimming: 4 bases; junction bases outside the gene matches: 3. CDR3 in amino acids: CASSRGQGAYEQYF. The CDR3 DNA sequence: TGTGCCAGCAGCAGGGGACAGGGGGCTTACGAGCAGTACTTC.

The V gene is TRBV7-9, the J gene TRBJ2-1; possibly TRBD2 for D (5 bases). The length of the CDR3 is 14 residues. The V end was cut by 5 bases, the J end by 7 bases, with 15 bases between. Germline lookup yields CDR1 SEHNR and CDR2 FQNEAQ (reference sequence). This chain's CDR3 is CASSPPLAWNEQFF. CDR3 coding DNA: TGTGCCAGCAGCCCCCCCCTAGCTTGGAATGAGCAGTTCTTC.

The V and J genes are TRBV7-9 and TRBJ1-2, with D unclear. Trimming took off 5 bases at V and 8 bases at J, with 9 bases between the two ends. Per germline, CDR1 SEHNR and CDR2 FQNEAQ (reference sequence). CDR3 length equals 11 residues. The CDR3 bases are TGTGCCAGCAGCCTCACTTCGGGCTACACCTTC. Its protein product is CASSLTSGYTF.

The chain joins TRBV15 to TRBJ1-5; D is undetermined. V lost 0 bases and J 0 bases, leaving 6 bases between the germline ends. From germline, CDR1 is LNHNV and CDR2 YYDKDF (reference sequence). This CDR3 is built from 15 residues. CDR3 amino acids: CATSRDRSSNQPQHF. The CDR3 nucleotides are TGTGCCACCAGCAGAGATCGGAGTAGCAATCAGCCCCAGCATTTT.

The V call is TRBV18, the J call TRBJ1-5; a weak D match, TRBD1 (6 bases). From germline, CDR1 is KGHSH and CDR2 LQKENI. The V gene lost 2 bases and the J gene lost 3 bases, with 8 bases spanning the gap. The CDR3 is made up of 14 amino acids. The CDR3 spells CASSPWTANQPQHF. The CDR3 DNA is TGTGCCAGCTCACCATGGACAGCCAATCAGCCCCAGCATTTT. Based on the CDR3 plus reference TRBV18 and TRBJ1-5, the full variable domain is NAGVMQNPRHLVRRRGQEARLRCSPMKGHSHVYWYRQLPEEGLKFMVYLQKENIIDESGMPKERFSAEFPKEGPSILRIQQVVRGDSAAYFCASSPWTANQPQHFGDGTRLSIL.